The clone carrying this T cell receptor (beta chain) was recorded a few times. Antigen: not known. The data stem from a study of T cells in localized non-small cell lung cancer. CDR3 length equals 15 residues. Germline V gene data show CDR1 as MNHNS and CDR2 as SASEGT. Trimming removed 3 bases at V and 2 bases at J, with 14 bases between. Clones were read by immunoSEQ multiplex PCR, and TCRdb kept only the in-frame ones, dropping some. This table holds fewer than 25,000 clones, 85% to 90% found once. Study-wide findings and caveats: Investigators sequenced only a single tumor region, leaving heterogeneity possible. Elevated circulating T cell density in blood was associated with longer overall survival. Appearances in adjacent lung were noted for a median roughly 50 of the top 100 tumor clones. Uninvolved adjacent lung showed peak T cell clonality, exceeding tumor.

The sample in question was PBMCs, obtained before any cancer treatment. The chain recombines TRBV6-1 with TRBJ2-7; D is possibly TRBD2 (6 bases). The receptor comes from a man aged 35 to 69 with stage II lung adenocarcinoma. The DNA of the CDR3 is TGTGCCAGCAGTGAGATGGAAGGGAGGACCTACGAGCAGTACTTC. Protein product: CASSEMEGRTYEQYF.